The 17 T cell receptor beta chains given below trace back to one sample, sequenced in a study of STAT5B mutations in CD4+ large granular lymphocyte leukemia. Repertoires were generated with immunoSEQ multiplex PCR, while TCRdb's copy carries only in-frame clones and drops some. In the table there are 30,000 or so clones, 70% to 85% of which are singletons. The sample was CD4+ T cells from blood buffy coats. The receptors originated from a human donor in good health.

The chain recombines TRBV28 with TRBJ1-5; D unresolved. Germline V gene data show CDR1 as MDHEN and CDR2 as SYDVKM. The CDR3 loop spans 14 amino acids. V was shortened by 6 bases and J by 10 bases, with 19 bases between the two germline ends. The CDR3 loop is CASSDGRSMGPQHF. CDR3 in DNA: TGTGCCAGCAGCGACGGACGGTCGATGGGACCCCAGCATTTT.

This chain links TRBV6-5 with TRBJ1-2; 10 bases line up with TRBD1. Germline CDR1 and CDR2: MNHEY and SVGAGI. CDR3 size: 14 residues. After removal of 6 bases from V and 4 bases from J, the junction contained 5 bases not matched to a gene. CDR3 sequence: CASRGQGIGYGYTF. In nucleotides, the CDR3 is TGTGCCAGCAGGGGACAGGGGATCGGCTATGGCTACACCTTC.

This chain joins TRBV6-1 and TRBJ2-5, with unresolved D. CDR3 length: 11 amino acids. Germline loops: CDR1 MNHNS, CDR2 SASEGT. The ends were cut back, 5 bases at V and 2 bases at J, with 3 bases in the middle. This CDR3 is CASSPQETQYF. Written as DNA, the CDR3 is TGTGCCAGCAGTCCTCAAGAGACCCAGTACTTC.

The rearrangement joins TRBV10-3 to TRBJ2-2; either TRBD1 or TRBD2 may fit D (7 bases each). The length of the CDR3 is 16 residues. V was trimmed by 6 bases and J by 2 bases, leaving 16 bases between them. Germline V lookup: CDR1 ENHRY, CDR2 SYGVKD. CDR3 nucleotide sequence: TGTGCCATCAGGCAGGGGGGAGGGTCAAACACCGGGGAGCTGTTTTTT. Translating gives CAIRQGGGSNTGELFF.

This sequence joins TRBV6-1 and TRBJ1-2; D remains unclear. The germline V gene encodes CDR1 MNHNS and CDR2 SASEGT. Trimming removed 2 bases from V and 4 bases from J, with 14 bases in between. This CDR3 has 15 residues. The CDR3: CASSEFGQVLYGYTF. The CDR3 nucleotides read TGTGCCAGCAGTGAATTCGGGCAAGTGCTCTATGGCTACACCTTC.

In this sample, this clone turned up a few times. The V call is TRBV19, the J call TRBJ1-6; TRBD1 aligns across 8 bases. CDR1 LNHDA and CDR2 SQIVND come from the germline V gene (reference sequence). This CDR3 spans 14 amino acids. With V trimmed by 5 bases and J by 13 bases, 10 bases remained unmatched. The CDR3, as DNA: TGTGCCAGTAGTGGGACAGGAGGACAAGGGCCCCTCCACTTT. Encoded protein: CASSGTGGQGPLHF.

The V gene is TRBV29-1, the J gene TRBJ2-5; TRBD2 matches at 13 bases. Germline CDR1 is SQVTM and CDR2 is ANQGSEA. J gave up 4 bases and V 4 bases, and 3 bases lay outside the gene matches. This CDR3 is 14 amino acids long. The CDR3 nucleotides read TGCAGCGTTGGGACTAGCGGGAGTGGAGAGACCCAGTACTTC. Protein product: CSVGTSGSGETQYF.

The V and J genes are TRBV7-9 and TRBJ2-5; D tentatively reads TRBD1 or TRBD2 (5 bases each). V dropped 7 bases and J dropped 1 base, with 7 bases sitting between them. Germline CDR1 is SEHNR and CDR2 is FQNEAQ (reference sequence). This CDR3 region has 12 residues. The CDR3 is CASTGPQETQYF. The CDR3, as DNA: TGTGCCAGCACGGGGCCCCAAGAGACCCAGTACTTC.

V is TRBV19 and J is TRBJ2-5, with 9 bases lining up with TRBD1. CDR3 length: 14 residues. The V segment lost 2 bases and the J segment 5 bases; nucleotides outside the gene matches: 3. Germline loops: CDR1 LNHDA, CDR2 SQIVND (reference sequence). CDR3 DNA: TGTGCCAGTAGTATACGGACAGGGGCGGAGACCCAGTACTTC. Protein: CASSIRTGAETQYF.

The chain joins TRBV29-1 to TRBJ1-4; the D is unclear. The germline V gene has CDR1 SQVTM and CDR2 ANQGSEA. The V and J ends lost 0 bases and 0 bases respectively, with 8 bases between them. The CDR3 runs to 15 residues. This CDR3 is CSVEDLIATNEKLFF. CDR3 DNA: TGCAGCGTTGAAGATCTGATTGCAACTAATGAAAAACTGTTTTTT. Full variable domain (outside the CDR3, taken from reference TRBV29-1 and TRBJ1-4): SAVISQKPSRDICQRGTSLTIQCQVDSQVTMMFWYRQQPGQSLTLIATANQGSEATYESGFVIDKFPISRPNLTFSTLTVSNMSPEDSSIYLCSVEDLIATNEKLFFGSGTQLSVL.

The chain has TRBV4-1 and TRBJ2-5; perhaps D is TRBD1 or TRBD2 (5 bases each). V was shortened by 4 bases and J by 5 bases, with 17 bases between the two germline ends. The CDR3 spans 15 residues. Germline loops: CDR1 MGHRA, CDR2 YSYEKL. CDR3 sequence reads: CASSRGDLDGETQYF. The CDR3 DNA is TGCGCCAGCAGCCGAGGGGACCTCGACGGGGAGACCCAGTACTTC.

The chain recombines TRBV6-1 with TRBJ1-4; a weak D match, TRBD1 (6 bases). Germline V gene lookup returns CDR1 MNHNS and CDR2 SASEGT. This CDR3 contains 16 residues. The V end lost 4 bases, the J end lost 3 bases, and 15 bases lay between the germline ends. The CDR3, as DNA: TGTGCCAGCAGTGTGGCAGGGGATCGGTCTAATGAAAAACTGTTTTTT. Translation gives CASSVAGDRSNEKLFF.

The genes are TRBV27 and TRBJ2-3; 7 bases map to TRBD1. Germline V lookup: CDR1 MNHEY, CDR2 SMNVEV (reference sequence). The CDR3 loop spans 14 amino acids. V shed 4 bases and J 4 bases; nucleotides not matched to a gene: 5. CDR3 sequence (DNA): TGTGCCAGCAGTTGGGCAGGGGGATCAGATACGCAGTATTTT. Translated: CASSWAGGSDTQYF.

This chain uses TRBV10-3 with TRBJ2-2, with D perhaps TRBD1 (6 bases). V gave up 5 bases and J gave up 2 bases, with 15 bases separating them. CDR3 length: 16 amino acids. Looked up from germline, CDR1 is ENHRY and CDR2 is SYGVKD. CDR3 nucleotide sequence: TGTGCCATCAGTAAAAGGGGGATAACCAACACCGGGGAGCTGTTTTTT. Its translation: CAISKRGITNTGELFF.

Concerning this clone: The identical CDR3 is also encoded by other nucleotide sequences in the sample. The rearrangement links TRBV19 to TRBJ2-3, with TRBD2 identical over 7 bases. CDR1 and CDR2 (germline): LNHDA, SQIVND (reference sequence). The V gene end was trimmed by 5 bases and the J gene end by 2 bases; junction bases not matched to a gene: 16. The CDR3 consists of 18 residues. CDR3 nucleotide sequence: TGTGCCAGTAGTTCCCAGCAGTTGAGCGGGATGATCACAGATACGCAGTATTTT. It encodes CASSSQQLSGMITDTQYF.

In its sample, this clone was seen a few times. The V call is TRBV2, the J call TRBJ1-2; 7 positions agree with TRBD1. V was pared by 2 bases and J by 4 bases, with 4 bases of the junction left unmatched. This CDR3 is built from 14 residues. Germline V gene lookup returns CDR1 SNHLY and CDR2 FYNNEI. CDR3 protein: CASSERDRAYGYTF. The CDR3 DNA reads TGTGCCAGCAGTGAAAGAGACAGGGCCTATGGCTACACCTTC.

In DNA, the CDR3 is TGTGCCAGCAGCTTAGTAATTGGCTACAATGGCTACACCTTC. It is translated as CASSLVIGYNGYTF. The J gene is TRBJ1-2, the V gene TRBV7-9; the D is unclear. V lost 1 base and J lost 6, with 12 bases in between. Germline V CDR1 and CDR2: SEHNR, FQNEAQ (reference sequence). This CDR3 has 14 amino acids.